The 5 T cell receptor beta chains presented below share a single source sample, sequenced in a study of T cells after yellow fever vaccination. In TCRdb, the 5' RACE reads were re-called with MiXCR into one record per CDR3 protein. The table records more than 350,000 distinct CDR3 sequences, under 14% of them present only once. Sequences were derived from PBMCs, sampled on the day of the first yellow fever vaccination. Source of these receptors: a man between 18 and 29 years old who received the YFV17D yellow fever vaccine.

This clonotype came up a few times. CDR3 in DNA: TGTGCCAGCTTATCCGCCGGGACAGGGGGCACCGAAGAGACCCAGTACTTC. It codes for CASLSAGTGGTEETQYF. The J gene is TRBJ2-5, the V gene TRBV6-1; TRBD1 agrees at 12 bases. CDR1 is MNHNS, CDR2 SASEGT, per germline. V shed 8 bases, J shed 3 bases, and the junction held 13 bases outside the gene matches. CDR3 length: 17 residues.

J is TRBJ1-3 and V is TRBV6-1; 8 bases agree with TRBD1. The junction had 7 bases not matched to a gene; V was cut back by 6 bases and J by 0 bases. The germline V gene has CDR1 MNHNS and CDR2 SASEGT. The CDR3 is made up of 16 amino acids. The CDR3 region has the DNA TGTGCCAGCAGCCAAGGACAGGGCCGCTCTGGAAACACCATATATTTT. Translating it yields CASSQGQGRSGNTIYF.

The J gene is TRBJ1-4, the V gene TRBV7-2; TRBD1 agrees at 10 bases. Trimming at V came to 5 bases and at J to 8 bases, leaving 11 bases not matched to a gene. Germline loops: CDR1 SGHTA, CDR2 FQGNSA. CDR3 length: 16 residues. CDR3 protein: CASSDRDRGGREKLFF. DNA for the CDR3: TGTGCCAGCAGCGACCGGGACAGGGGCGGAAGGGAAAAACTGTTTTTT.

This clonotype was found a few times. The chain links TRBV11-1 to TRBJ2-1; D is possibly TRBD2 (5 bases). V was clipped by 3 bases and J by 8 bases, with 29 bases between them. CDR3 length: 19 amino acids. Germline V CDR1 and CDR2: SGHAT, FQDESV (reference sequence). In DNA, the CDR3 is TGTGCCAGCAGCTTGGGTTTCACACGGATCTGGCAGGCGGGCCATGAGCAGTTCTTC. Residues: CASSLGFTRIWQAGHEQFF.

The chain is built from TRBV12-3 or TRBV12-4 and TRBJ2-7; maybe TRBD1 (5 bases). Trimming left V 6 bases short and J 2 bases short, with 8 bases between. The CDR3 runs to 12 residues. The CDR3 is CASRAGTYEQYF. CDR3 nucleotides: TGTGCCAGCAGGGCAGGGACCTACGAGCAGTACTTC.